This T cell receptor beta chain appears in the sequencing data of a study of regulatory T cells in long-lasting Graves disease. Overall study findings and caveats: Favored usage of TRBV28, TRBJ1-2 and TRBJ2-5 was recorded in persistent disease.

Arm-PCR of CDR3 regions with iRepertoire HTBI primers generated TCR beta libraries. MiXCR was run by TCRdb on the multiplex PCR reads, yielding one entry per CDR3 protein. Among around 400,000 distinct CDR3 sequences, 21% were seen once, and the ten largest hold roughly an eighth. Time point reported: persistent/refractory GD, antithyroid drugs over 5 years with positive TRAb. TCR sequences were obtained from RNA taken from PBMCs. The peripheral blood volume drawn was around 10 milliliters, and it was collected into EDTA tubes. About this clonotype itself: Antigen unknown.

The length of the CDR3 is 15 residues. V was shortened by 4 bases and J by 4 bases, with 14 bases between the two germline ends. Germline V gene data show CDR1 as KGHDR and CDR2 as SFDVKD. The origin of this receptor is a female donor with Graves disease. The chain carries TRBV24-1 and TRBJ2-3, with D possibly called TRBD1 or TRBD2 (5 bases each). The sample was peripheral blood mononuclear cells (PBMCs), taken when the disease was refractory, from a patient treated with antithyroid drugs. CDR3 in amino acids: CATSEPQGDPDTQYF. The CDR3 DNA follows: TGTGCCACCAGTGAACCACAAGGGGACCCAGATACGCAGTATTTT.